These 2 T cell receptor beta chains came from one sample sequenced in a study of graft-versus-host responses after intestinal transplantation. Clones were sequenced by immunoSEQ multiplex PCR, and TCRdb holds only the in-frame ones, with some missing. Of over 70,000 clones detected, around 83% appear once; the ten largest clones hold about a sixth. These TCRs are of unknown antigen specificity. Specimen: unstimulated CD8+ T cells sorted from spleen or lymph node cells, collected before intestinal transplant. Receptors originate from a human donor who received an intestinal transplant.

This chain uses TRBV2 with TRBJ2-7; 8 nucleotides agree with TRBD2. Germline V gives CDR1 SNHLY, CDR2 FYNNEI. V trimming: 7 bases; J trimming: 2 bases; junction bases outside the gene matches: 10. This CDR3 region has 15 residues. DNA of the CDR3: TGTGCCAGCAAGGGAGGACTAGCTGCTACCTACGAGCAGTACTTC. Translation gives CASKGGLAATYEQYF. The entire variable domain, with the rest obtained from reference TRBV2 and TRBJ2-7, is as follows: EPEVTQTPSHQVTQMGQEVILRCVPISNHLYFYWYRQILGQKVEFLVSFYNNEISEKSEIFDDQFSVERPDGSNFTLKIRSTKLEDSAMYFCASKGGLAATYEQYFGPGTRLTVT.

The genes are TRBV30 and TRBJ1-5, with D possibly matching TRBD1 (5 bases). The V end was cut by 2 bases, the J end by 2 bases, with 10 bases between. The CDR3 has 14 residues. In germline, CDR1 is GTSNPN, CDR2 SVGIG (reference sequence). CDR3 bases: TGTGCCTGGAGTAGGGGAATAGGCAATCAGCCCCAGCATTTT. It is translated as CAWSRGIGNQPQHF.